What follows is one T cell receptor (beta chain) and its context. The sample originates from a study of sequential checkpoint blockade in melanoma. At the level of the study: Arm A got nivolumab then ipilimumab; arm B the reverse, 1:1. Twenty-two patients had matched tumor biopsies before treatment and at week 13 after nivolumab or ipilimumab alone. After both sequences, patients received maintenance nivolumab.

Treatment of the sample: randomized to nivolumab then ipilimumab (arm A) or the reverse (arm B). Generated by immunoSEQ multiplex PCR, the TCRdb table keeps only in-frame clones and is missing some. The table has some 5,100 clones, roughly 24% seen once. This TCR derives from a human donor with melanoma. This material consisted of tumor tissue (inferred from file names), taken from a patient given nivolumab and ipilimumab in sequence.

The CDR3 loop is CASSYGGSSYNEQFF. The CDR3 coding sequence is TGTGCCAGCAGTTATGGCGGGAGCTCCTACAATGAGCAGTTCTTC. V and J are TRBV28 and TRBJ2-1; TRBD2 agrees at 7 bases. The CDR3 has 15 residues. From germline, CDR1 is MDHEN and CDR2 SYDVKM. V dropped 4 bases and J dropped 0; count of bases not matched to a gene: 3.